These T cell receptor beta chains were read from a single sample in a study of beta chain features in type 1 diabetes. Method: immunoSEQ multiplex PCR; TCRdb's copy keeps in-frame clones and lacks some. This table has about 660,000 clones, 11% to 15% appearing once. Specimen: naive CD4+ T cells from blood. Receptor source: a man between 18 and 35 years old with type 1 diabetes. Both conserved end residues are trimmed from each CDR3. The D gene is left open where the match is weak. Size tells how often a clone was seen (once, few, many) or the class of an expanded clone, and some rows leave it out.

D gene | clone size | V gene | CDR3 protein
NA | NA | TRBV18 | ASSPATNYGYT
NA | few | TRBV30 | AWSVGGEVF
NA | NA | TRBV9 | ASSVAQRGTDTQY
NA | few | TRBV19 | ASSGLQETQY
NA | NA | TRBV7-3 | ASSSQSGLRNTEAF
NA | NA | TRBV10-3 | AIGSGTPGEQY
NA | few | TRBV30 | AWSQGGETQY
TRBD1 | few | TRBV5-1 | ASSFAGTGDEQY
NA | few | TRBV7-9 | ASTLGGGFTDTQY
NA | few | TRBV9 | ASSVEARQETQY
NA | NA | TRBV7-3 | ASSEGTYYEQY
NA | once | TRBV2 | ASSVETGIQETQY
NA | few | TRBV7-9 | ASSLATGFDEQF
TRBD1 | NA | TRBV29-1 | SVATGTGVNQPQH
TRBD2 | few | TRBV6-6 | ASSGLAGGRGQY
NA | NA | TRBV30 | AWSVMRWDTGELF
TRBD2 | few | TRBV9 | ASSVGLWTSSQETQY
NA | few | TRBV29-1 | SVSRGWSTDTQY
NA | few | TRBV30 | AWSLLYGYT
TRBD2 | NA | TRBV11-2 | ASSSGGSSYNEQF
NA | few | TRBV5-1 | ASSEGWQINQPQH
NA | NA | TRBV30 | AWSATGLNEKLF
NA | NA | TRBV20-1 | SATSNEQF
NA | NA | TRBV27 | ASRETKGPNSPLH
TRBD1 | few | TRBV29-1 | SGSDRGSLGYGYT
NA | NA | TRBV7-2 | ASSLGGPVSGNTIY
NA | NA | TRBV18 | ASSPITDGYT
NA | few | TRBV28 | ASTYRTGKNEQF
NA | few | TRBV30 | AWSAPPTGYGYT
NA | NA | TRBV30 | AWWDPSDTQY
NA | few | TRBV19 | ASKEDRQQETQY
NA | few | TRBV14 | ASSQLILDTQY
NA | many | TRBV29-1 | SVGGVGRNTEAF
TRBD1 | NA | TRBV6-5 | ASSYSRDSDSPLH
TRBD2 | few | TRBV6-6 | ASHSLAGSYEQY
TRBD1 | NA | TRBV5-4 | ASSLRTGALSGNTIY
NA | few | TRBV30 | AWSVWETQY
NA | few | TRBV5-6 | ASTSDWNANEQF
NA | NA | TRBV5-1 | ASSYPSRTNTGELF
NA | few | TRBV20-1 | RAGDNYGYT
NA | NA | TRBV5-1 | ASSFPSGTAYAGYNEQF
NA | few | TRBV7-9 | ASSLGVSPTPRPQH
NA | NA | TRBV21-1 | ASSKGKEARAEARSSYEQY
NA | few | TRBV9 | ASSVEYREQF
NA | NA | TRBV30 | AWSVRRETQY
TRBD1 | few | TRBV6-1 | ASSDRDRSFLRELF
TRBD2 | NA | TRBV6-5 | ASSYYGTSGDTQY